These 14 T cell receptor beta chains share one sample of origin, sequenced in a study of read filtering for tumor transcriptome and immune sequencing. From roughly 390 ng of RNA, a library with molecular barcoded alpha/delta and beta/gamma adaptors was made. MiXCR, run by TCRdb on the reads, gives a single entry per CDR3 protein. Of over 80,000 distinct CDR3 sequences listed, 9% to 15% are singletons. The specimen sequenced was a population of CD138-negative cells sorted from bone marrow. All receptors come from a donor older than 35 with multiple myeloma.

The table lists this clonotype with many counts. This chain joins TRBV24-1 and TRBJ2-5, with 7 bases matching TRBD1. The CDR3 has 15 amino acids. V lost 0 bases to trimming and J lost 4 bases; unmatched junction nucleotides: 4. Germline CDR1 KGHDR, CDR2 SFDVKD. CDR3 amino acids: CATSDLQDRIETQYF. CDR3 nucleotides: TGTGCCACCAGTGATTTGCAGGACAGGATAGAGACCCAGTACTTC.

In its sample, this clonotype was seen many times. The CDR3 DNA sequence: TGTGCCAGTAGGCCATGGGGGCAGGGGCCGAACTCTGGGGCCAACGTCCTGACTTTC. It codes for CASRPWGQGPNSGANVLTF. The V gene is TRBV19, the J gene TRBJ2-6; perhaps TRBD1 as D (6 bases). The CDR3 has 19 amino acids. The germline V gene has CDR1 LNHDA and CDR2 SQIVND (reference sequence). V dropped 6 bases and J dropped 0 bases, with 21 bases sitting between them.

At least ten counts were recorded for this clonotype. CDR3 in amino acids: CSAISGRGNEQFF. In nucleotides, the CDR3 is TGCAGTGCCATTAGCGGGAGAGGGAATGAGCAGTTCTTC. This sequence joins TRBV20-1 and TRBJ2-1, with TRBD2 matching 9 bases. The CDR3 is 13 amino acids. Germline trimming cut 6 bases from V and 7 bases from J; bases unmatched to any gene: 7. Germline assignment: CDR1 DFQATT and CDR2 SNEGSKA (reference sequence).

Concerning this clonotype: Germline is not matched at one junction end, which may reflect a read error. CDR3 in DNA: TGTGCCAGCATCTTAACCGTGGGGACGACGGGTGAGCAGTTCTTC. Translating gives CASILTVGTTGEQFF. The chain employs TRBV7-3 and TRBJ2-1; D is perhaps TRBD1 or TRBD2 (5 bases each). The CDR3 is 15 amino acids. The germline V gene encodes CDR1 SGHTA and CDR2 FQGTGA.

This clonotype was recorded at least ten times. This chain links TRBV9 with TRBJ2-1; TRBD1 aligns across 8 bases. Germline trimming cut 2 bases from V and 5 bases from J; bases unmatched to any gene: 3. The CDR3 covers 14 residues. Germline CDR1 SGDLS, CDR2 YYNGEE. The CDR3, as DNA: TGTGCCAGCAGCGTGGGGACAGGAGACAATGAGCAGTTCTTC. Translating gives CASSVGTGDNEQFF. Based on the CDR3 plus reference TRBV9 and TRBJ2-1, the full variable domain is DSGVTQTPKHLITATGQRVTLRCSPRSGDLSVYWYQQSLDQGLQFLIQYYNGEERAKGNILERFSAQQFPDLHSELNLSSLELGDSALYFCASSVGTGDNEQFFGPGTRLTVL.

The table lists this clonotype with many counts. The gene calls are TRBV5-1 and TRBJ1-1; perhaps TRBD1 as D (6 bases). The germline gives CDR1 SGHRS, CDR2 YFSETQ. This CDR3 contains 16 residues. V was trimmed by 0 bases and J by 6 bases, leaving 18 bases between them. CDR3 in amino acids: CASSLAPGHKTAEAFF. The CDR3 coding sequence is TGCGCCAGCAGCTTGGCCCCGGGACATAAGACCGCTGAAGCTTTCTTT.

This clonotype came up many times. The J gene is TRBJ1-2, the V gene TRBV7-9, with D possibly being TRBD1 (5 bases). V lost 5 bases, J lost 0 bases, and 13 bases lay in between. Germline V CDR1 and CDR2: SEHNR, FQNEAQ (reference sequence). The CDR3 totals 15 residues. The CDR3 sequence: CASSPDSLANYGYTF. In DNA form, the CDR3 reads TGTGCCAGCAGCCCCGACAGCCTAGCTAACTATGGCTACACCTTC.

This clonotype appeared many times. The chain is built from TRBV2 and TRBJ2-1; tentatively, D is TRBD2 (6 bases). From germline, CDR1 is SNHLY and CDR2 FYNNEI. This CDR3 comprises 14 residues. Trimming pared 8 bases from V and 2 bases from J, leaving 13 bases between. The DNA for the CDR3 is TGTGCCAGCCTTCCGGGAGTCGCCTACAATGAGCAGTTCTTC. The encoded protein is CASLPGVAYNEQFF. The whole variable domain, filled in from reference TRBV2 and TRBJ2-1, reads EPEVTQTPSHQVTQMGQEVILRCVPISNHLYFYWYRQILGQKVEFLVSFYNNEISEKSEIFDDQFSVERPDGSNFTLKIRSTKLEDSAMYFCASLPGVAYNEQFFGPGTRLTVL.

This clonotype appeared many times. This chain joins TRBV11-2 and TRBJ2-2; TRBD2 aligns across 10 bases. CDR3 length: 16 amino acids. The V gene end was trimmed by 3 bases and the J gene end by 3 bases; junction bases not matched to a gene: 4. Germline CDR1 and CDR2: SGHAT and FQNNGV. The CDR3 bases are TGTGCCAGCAGCTTCGGACTAGCGGAGTACACCGGGGAGCTGTTTTTT. The encoded protein is CASSFGLAEYTGELFF.

This clonotype was recorded at least ten times. The chain couples TRBV25-1 to TRBJ2-5, with 9 positions matching TRBD1. Germline V lookup: CDR1 MGHDK, CDR2 SYGVNS. The CDR3 has 14 amino acids. The V and J ends lost 8 bases and 1 base, in that order; junction bases with no gene match: 5. In nucleotides, the CDR3 is TGTGCCAGCGGAGGGGACAGGGCCCAAGAGACCCAGTACTTC. This sequence encodes CASGGDRAQETQYF.

This clonotype was counted many times. The chain joins TRBV4-1 to TRBJ1-4; 9 nucleotides line up with TRBD1. Losses at the gene ends were 6 bases for V and 8 bases for J; bases not matched to a gene: 10. Per the germline V gene, CDR1 is MGHRA and CDR2 is YSYEKL. The CDR3 is 15 residues long. DNA of the CDR3: TGCGCCAGCAGTCTTACCGGGACAGGGTACGAAAAACTGTTTTTT. Encoded protein: CASSLTGTGYEKLFF.

This clonotype was detected many times. V gene TRBV5-1 combines with J gene TRBJ1-1, with TRBD1 matching 9 bases. J was trimmed by 3 bases and V by 0 bases; bases with no gene match: 12. The V gene's germline CDR1 is SGHRS and CDR2 YFSETQ. The CDR3 runs 18 residues. In nucleotides, the CDR3 is TGCGCCAGCAGCTTGGACCCGGGACAGGGCGTAGGGTACACTGAAGCTTTCTTT. This gives the protein CASSLDPGQGVGYTEAFF.

The J gene is TRBJ1-5, the V gene TRBV7-9, with no clear D. Between the trimmed V and J ends, which lost 5 bases and 4 bases, there was a span of 9 bases. The CDR3 spans 13 residues. In germline, CDR1 is SEHNR, CDR2 FQNEAQ (reference sequence). In nucleotides, the CDR3 is TGTGCCAGCAGCGGCAGCGGGAATCAGCCCCAGCATTTT. The encoded protein is CASSGSGNQPQHF.

This clonotype came up many times. The chain combines TRBV12-3 or TRBV12-4 with TRBJ2-5; the D gene is possibly TRBD2 (6 bases). CDR3 length: 13 amino acids. Trimming left V 0 bases short and J 5 bases short, with 7 bases between. The CDR3 is CASSLAEGETQYF. CDR3 DNA: TGTGCCAGCAGTTTAGCGGAGGGGGAGACCCAGTACTTC.